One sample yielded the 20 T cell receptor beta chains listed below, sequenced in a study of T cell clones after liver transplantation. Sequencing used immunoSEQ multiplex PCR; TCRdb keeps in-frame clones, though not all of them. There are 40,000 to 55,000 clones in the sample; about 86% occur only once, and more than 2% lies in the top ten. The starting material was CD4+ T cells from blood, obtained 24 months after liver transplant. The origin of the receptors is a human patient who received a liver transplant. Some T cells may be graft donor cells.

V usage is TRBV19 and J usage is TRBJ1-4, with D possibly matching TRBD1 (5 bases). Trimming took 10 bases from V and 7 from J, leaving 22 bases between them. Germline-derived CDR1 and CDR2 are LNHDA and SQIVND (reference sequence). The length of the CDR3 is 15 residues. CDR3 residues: CATEGFGGASEKLFF. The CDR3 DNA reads TGTGCCACCGAGGGGTTCGGAGGGGCGAGTGAAAAACTGTTTTTT.

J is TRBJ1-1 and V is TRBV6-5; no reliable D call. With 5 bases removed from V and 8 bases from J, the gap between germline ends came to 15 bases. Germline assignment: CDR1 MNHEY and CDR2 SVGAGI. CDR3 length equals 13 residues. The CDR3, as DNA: TGTGCCAGCAGTCCAACCTTACAAGGAGAAGCTTTCTTT. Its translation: CASSPTLQGEAFF.

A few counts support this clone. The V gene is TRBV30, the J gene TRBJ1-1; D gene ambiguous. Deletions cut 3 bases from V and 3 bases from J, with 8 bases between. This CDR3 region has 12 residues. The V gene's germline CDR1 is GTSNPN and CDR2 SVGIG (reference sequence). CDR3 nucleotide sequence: TGTGCCTGGAGGACCTTGGACACTGAAGCTTTCTTT. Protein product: CAWRTLDTEAFF.

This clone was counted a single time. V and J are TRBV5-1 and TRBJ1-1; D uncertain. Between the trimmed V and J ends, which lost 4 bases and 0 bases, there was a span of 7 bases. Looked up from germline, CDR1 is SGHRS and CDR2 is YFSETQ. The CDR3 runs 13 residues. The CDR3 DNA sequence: TGCGCCAGCAGCCGAGACTTGAACACTGAAGCTTTCTTT. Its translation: CASSRDLNTEAFF.

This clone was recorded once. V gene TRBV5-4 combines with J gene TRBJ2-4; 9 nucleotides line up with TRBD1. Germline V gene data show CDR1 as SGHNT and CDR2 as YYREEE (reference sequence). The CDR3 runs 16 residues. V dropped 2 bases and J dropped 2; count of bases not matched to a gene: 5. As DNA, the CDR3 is TGTGCCAGCAGCTTAGGGACAGGGAAAACCAAAAACATTCAGTACTTC. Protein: CASSLGTGKTKNIQYF.

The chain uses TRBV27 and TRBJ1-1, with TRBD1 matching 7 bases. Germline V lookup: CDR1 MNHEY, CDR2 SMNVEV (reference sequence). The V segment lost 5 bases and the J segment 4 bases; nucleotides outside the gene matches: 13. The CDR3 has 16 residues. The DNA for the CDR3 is TGTGCCAGCAGTGCCAAGACAGGGTTCCCCGGCACTGAAGCTTTCTTT. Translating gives CASSAKTGFPGTEAFF.

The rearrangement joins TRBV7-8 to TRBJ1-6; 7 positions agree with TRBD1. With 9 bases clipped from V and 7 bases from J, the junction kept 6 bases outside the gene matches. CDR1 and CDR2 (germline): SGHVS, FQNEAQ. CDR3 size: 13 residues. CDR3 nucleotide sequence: TGTGCCAGTAGACAGGGTAGGAATTCACCCCTCCACTTT. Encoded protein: CASRQGRNSPLHF.

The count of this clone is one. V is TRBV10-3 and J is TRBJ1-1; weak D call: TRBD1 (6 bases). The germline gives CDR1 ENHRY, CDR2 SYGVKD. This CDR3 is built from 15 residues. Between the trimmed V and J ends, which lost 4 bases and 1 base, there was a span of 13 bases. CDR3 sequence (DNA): TGTGCCATCAGTGCAGGGGTTAATAGGAACACTGAAGCTTTCTTT. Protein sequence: CAISAGVNRNTEAFF.

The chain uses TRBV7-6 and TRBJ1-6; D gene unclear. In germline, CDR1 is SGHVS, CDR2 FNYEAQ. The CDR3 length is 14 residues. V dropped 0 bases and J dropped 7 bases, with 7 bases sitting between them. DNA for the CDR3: TGTGCCAGCAGCTTAGCGCCACAGAATTCACCCCTCCACTTT. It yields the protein CASSLAPQNSPLHF.

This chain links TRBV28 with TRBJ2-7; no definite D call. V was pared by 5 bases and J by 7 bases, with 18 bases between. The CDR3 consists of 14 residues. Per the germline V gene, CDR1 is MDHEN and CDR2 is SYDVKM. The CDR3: CASSLPPLDGEQYF. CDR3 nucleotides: TGTGCCAGCAGTCTACCGCCCCTTGACGGGGAGCAGTACTTC.

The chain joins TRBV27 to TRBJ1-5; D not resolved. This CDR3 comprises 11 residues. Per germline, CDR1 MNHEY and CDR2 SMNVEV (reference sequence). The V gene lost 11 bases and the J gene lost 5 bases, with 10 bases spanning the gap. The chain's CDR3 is CAGTDHQPQHF. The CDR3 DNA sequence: TGTGCCGGAACGGATCATCAGCCCCAGCATTTT.

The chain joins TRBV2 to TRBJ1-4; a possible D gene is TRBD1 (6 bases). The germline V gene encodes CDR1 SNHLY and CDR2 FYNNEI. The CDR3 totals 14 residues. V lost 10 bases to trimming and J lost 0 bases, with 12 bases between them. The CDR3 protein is CANREFATNEKLFF. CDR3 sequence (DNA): TGTGCCAACAGGGAATTTGCAACTAATGAAAAACTGTTTTTT.

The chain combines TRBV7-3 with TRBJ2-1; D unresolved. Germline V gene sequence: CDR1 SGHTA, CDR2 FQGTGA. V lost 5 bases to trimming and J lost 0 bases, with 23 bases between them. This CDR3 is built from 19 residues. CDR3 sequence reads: CASSPRVSLKNSSYNEQFF. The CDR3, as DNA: TGTGCCAGCAGCCCCAGAGTAAGTCTTAAAAATAGCTCCTACAATGAGCAGTTCTTC.

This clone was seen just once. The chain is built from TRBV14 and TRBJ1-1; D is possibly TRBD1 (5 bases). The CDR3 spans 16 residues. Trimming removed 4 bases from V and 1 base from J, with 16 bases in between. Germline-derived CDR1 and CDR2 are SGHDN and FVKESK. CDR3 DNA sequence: TGTGCCAGCAGCCCAGCGTTAGGGGATGGGAACACTGAAGCTTTCTTT. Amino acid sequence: CASSPALGDGNTEAFF. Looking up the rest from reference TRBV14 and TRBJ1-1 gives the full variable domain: EAGVTQFPSHSVIEKGQTVTLRCDPISGHDNLYWYRRVMGKEIKFLLHFVKESKQDESGMPNNRFLAERTGGTYSTLKVQPAELEDSGVYFCASSPALGDGNTEAFFGQGTRLTVV.

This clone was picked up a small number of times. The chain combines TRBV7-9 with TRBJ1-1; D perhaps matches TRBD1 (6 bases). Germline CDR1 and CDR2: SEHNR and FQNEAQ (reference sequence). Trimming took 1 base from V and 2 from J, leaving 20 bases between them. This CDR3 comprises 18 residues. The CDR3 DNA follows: TGTGCCAGCAGCTTAGATCGGGTAGGGGGAAGTCTAAACACTGAAGCTTTCTTT. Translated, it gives CASSLDRVGGSLNTEAFF. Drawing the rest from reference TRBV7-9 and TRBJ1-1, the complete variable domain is DTGVSQNPRHKITKRGQNVTFRCDPISEHNRLYWYRQTLGQGPEFLTYFQNEAQLEKSRLLSDRFSAERPKGSFSTLEIQRTEQGDSAMYLCASSLDRVGGSLNTEAFFGQGTRLTVV.

The CDR3 region has the DNA TGTGCCAGCAGCTTAATGGGAATTTTCAATGAGCAGTTCTTC. This gives the protein CASSLMGIFNEQFF. J is TRBJ2-1 and V is TRBV7-3; no firm D call. This CDR3 comprises 14 residues. The V gene lost 1 base and the J gene lost 6 bases, with 10 bases spanning the gap. From germline, CDR1 is SGHTA and CDR2 FQGTGA.

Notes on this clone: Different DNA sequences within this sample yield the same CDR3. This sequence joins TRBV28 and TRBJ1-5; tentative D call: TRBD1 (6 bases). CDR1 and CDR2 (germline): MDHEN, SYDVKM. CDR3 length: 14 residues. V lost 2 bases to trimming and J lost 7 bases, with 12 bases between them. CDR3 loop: CASSLRGGGQPQHF. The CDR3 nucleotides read TGTGCCAGCAGTTTAAGGGGGGGCGGGCAGCCCCAGCATTTT.

The CDR3 DNA follows: TGCGCCAGCAGCGGGGGCTCCTCTGGAAACACCATATATTTT. This gives the protein CASSGGSSGNTIYF. This chain joins TRBV5-1 and TRBJ1-3; TRBD1 is a possible D gene (6 bases). The CDR3 is made up of 14 amino acids. Trimming removed 4 bases from V and 0 bases from J, with 8 bases in between. Germline CDR1 and CDR2: SGHRS and YFSETQ.

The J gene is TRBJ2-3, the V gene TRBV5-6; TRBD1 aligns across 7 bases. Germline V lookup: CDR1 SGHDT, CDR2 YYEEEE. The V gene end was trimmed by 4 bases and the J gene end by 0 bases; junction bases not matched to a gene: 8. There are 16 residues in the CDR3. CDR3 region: CASSLRTGASTDTQYF. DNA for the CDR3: TGTGCCAGCAGCCTTCGGACAGGTGCTAGCACAGATACGCAGTATTTT.

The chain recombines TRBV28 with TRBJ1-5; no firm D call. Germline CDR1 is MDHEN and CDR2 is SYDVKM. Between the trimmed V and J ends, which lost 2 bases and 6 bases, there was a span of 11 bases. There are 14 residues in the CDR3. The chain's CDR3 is CASSLRQVGQPQHF. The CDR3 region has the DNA TGTGCCAGCAGTTTACGGCAGGTGGGTCAGCCCCAGCATTTT.